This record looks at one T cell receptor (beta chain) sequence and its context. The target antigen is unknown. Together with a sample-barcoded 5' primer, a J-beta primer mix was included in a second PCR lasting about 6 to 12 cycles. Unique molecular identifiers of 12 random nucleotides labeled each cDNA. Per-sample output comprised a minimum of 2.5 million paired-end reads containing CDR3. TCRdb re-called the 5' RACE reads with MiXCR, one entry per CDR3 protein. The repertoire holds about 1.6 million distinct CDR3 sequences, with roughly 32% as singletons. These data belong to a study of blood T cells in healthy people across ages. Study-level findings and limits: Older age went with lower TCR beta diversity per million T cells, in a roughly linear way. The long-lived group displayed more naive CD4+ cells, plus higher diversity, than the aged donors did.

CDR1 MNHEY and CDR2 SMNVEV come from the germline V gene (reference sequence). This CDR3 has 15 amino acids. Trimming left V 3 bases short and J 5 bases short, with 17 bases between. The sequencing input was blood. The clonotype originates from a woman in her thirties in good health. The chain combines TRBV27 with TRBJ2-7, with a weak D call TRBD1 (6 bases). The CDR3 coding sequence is TGTGCCAGCAGTTTGAGAGGCGCCCGGACAGACGAGCAGTACTTC. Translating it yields CASSLRGARTDEQYF.